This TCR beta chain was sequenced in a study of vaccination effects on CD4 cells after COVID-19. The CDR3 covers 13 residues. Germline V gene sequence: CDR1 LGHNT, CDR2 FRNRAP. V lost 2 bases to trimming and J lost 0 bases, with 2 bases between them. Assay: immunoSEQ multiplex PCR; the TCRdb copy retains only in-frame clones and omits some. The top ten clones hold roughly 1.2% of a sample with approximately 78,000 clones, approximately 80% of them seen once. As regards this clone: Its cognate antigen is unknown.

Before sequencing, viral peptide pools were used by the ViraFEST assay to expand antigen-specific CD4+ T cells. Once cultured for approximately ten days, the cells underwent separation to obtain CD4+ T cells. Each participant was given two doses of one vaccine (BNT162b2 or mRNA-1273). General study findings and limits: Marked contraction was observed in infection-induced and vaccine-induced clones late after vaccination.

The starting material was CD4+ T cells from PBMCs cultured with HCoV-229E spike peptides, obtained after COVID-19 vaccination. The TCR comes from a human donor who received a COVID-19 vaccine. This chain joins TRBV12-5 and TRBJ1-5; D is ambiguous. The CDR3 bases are TGTGCTAGTGGTTTGTATAGCAATCAGCCCCAGCATTTT. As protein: CASGLYSNQPQHF.